This T cell receptor beta chain was recovered during a study of control samples from healthy donors and cancer patients. Germline CDR1 is LGHNT and CDR2 is FRNRAP. The CDR3 loop spans 12 amino acids. The ends were cut back, 2 bases at V and 9 bases at J, with 8 bases in the middle. Clones were sequenced by immunoSEQ multiplex PCR, and TCRdb holds only the in-frame ones, with some missing. The sample holds 60,000 to 95,000 clones, around four fifths seen once. The source material was blood. The TCR was taken from a man aged 50-60 years in good health. This chain links TRBV12-5 with TRBJ2-1; maybe TRBD2 (6 bases). The CDR3 sequence is CASGLLEGEQFF. CDR3 DNA sequence: TGTGCTAGTGGTTTGTTGGAGGGTGAGCAGTTCTTC.